This entry concerns a single TCR beta chain. The antigen remains unidentified. The data were obtained in a study of shared clonotypes between healthy human individuals. Study results and limitations: When compared with the clonotypes that were shared by all four sorted-subset donors, the non-shared clonotypes turned out to have lower generation probabilities.

In the source study's methods: ImmunoSEQ only sent back junction sequences with no quality scores, so filtering was done differently. Some clones are missing from TCRdb's copy, which holds only in-frame ones; the method was immunoSEQ multiplex PCR. The V and J calls and clone size were taken over from that table, and D and trimming were inferred from the DNA. The table lists roughly 2.6 million clones, around 94% of them singletons. CDR3 length: 13 amino acids. V lost 3 bases and J lost 7, with 11 bases in between. The germline V gene encodes CDR1 SGHKS and CDR2 YYEKEE (reference sequence). Both subsets, CD45RA+ naive and CD45RA-negative memory, were split from the CD4+ cells.

Sequenced input: naive CD4+ T cells sorted from blood. Subset defined: CD45RA+ positively selected. The J gene is TRBJ2-1, the V gene TRBV5-5, with D tentatively TRBD1 or TRBD2 (5 bases each). The receptor comes from a young man in good health. CDR3 in DNA: TGTGCCAGCAGCTCCGGGACGTATAATGAGCAGTTCTTC. This encodes CASSSGTYNEQFF.